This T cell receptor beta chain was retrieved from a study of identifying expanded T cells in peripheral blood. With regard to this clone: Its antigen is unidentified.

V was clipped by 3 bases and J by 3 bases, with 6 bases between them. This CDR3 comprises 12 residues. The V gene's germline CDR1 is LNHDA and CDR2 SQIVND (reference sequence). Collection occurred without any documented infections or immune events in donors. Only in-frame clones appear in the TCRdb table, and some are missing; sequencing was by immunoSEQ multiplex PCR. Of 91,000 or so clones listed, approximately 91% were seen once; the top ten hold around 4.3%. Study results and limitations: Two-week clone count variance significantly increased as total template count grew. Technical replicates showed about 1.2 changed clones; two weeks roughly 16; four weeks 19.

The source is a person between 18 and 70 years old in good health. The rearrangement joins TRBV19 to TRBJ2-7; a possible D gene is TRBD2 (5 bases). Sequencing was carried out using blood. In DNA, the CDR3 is TGTGCCAGTAGTATCCGGGGCTACGAGCAGTACTTC. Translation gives CASSIRGYEQYF.